This entry features one T cell receptor (beta chain) sequence. Its antigen is still unknown. This specimen comes from a study of T cell repertoires in cytomegalovirus infection. Across the study: CMV infection together with matching HLA type was indicated by public TCR beta signatures.

Via MiXCR, TCRdb re-called the reads, giving one row per CDR3 protein. The table includes fewer than 650,000 distinct CDR3 sequences, around two fifths detected once. General study results and limits: The study found HLA-C-restricted CMV-specific TCR beta clonotypes dominating the ex vivo response. Identification of carriers of CMV plus the relevant HLA was achieved through cumulative public TCR beta family frequency.

This CDR3 spans 16 amino acids. V dropped 3 bases and J dropped 5 bases, with 16 bases sitting between them. V usage is TRBV12-3 or TRBV12-4 and J usage is TRBJ1-4, with D possibly being TRBD1 (6 bases). The clonotype originates from a human donor in good health (CMV status not recorded). Some clones in this sample may be carry-over from other donors' samples. Sequenced here: cultured PBMCs, sampled from culture after CMV antigen stimulation. Here the CDR3 DNA reads TGTGCCAGCAGTTTTGGGGGAGGGGGGCCGAATGAAAAACTGTTTTTT. It is translated as CASSFGGGGPNEKLFF.